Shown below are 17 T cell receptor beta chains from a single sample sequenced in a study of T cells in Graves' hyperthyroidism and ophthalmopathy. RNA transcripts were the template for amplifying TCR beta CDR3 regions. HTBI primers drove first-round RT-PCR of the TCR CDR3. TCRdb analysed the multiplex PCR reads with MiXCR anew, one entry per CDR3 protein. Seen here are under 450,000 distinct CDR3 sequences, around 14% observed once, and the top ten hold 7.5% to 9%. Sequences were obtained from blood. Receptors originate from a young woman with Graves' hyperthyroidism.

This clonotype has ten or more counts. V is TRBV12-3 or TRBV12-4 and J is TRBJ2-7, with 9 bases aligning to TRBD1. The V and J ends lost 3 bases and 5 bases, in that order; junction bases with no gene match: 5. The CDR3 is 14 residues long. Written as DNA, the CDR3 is TGTGCCAGCAGTTTTTCCGGACAGGGGAACGAGCAGTACTTC. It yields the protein CASSFSGQGNEQYF.

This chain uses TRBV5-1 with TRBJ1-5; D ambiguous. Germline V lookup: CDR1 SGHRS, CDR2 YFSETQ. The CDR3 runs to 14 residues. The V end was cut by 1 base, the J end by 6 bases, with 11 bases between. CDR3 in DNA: TGCGCCAGCAGCTTGTCTTCTCCTACTCAGCCCCAGCATTTT. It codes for CASSLSSPTQPQHF.

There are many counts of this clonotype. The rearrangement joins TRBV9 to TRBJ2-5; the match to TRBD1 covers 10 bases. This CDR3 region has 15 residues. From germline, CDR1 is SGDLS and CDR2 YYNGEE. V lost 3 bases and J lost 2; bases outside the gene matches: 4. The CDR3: CASSADRGLQETQYF. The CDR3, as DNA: TGTGCCAGCAGCGCAGACAGGGGGCTTCAAGAGACCCAGTACTTC.

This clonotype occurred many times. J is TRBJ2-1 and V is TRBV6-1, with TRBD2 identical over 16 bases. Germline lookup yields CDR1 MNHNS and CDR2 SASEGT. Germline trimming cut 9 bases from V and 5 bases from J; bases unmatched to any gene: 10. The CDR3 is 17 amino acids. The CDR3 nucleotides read TGTGCCAGTTCCGGGACTAGCGGGAGGGCTGTAAACAATGAGCAGTTCTTC. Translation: CASSGTSGRAVNNEQFF.

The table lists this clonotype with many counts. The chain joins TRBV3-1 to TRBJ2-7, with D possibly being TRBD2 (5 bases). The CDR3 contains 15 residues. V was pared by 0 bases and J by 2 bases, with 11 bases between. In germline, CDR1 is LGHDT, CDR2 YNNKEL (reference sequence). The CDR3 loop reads CASSQDSQRTYEQYF. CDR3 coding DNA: TGTGCCAGCAGCCAAGACAGCCAGCGGACCTACGAGCAGTACTTC.

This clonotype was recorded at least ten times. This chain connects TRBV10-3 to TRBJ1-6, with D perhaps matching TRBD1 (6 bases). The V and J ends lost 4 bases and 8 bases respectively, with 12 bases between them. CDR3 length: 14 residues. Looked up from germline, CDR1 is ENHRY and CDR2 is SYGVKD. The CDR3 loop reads CAISGSQGYSPLHF. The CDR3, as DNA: TGTGCCATCAGTGGAAGCCAGGGGTATTCACCCCTCCACTTT.

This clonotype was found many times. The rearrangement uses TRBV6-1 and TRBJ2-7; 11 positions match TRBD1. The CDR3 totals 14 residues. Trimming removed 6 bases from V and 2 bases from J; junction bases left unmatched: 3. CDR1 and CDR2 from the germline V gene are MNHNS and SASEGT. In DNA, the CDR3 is TGTGCCAGCAGAGGACAGGGGGCTGCCTACGAGCAGTACTTC. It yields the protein CASRGQGAAYEQYF.

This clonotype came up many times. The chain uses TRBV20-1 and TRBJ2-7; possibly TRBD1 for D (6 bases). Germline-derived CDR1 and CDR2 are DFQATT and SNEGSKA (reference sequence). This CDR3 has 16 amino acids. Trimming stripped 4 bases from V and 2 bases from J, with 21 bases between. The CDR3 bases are TGCAGTGCTACCCGTAGGGGGAGAGGTAACGCCTACGAGCAGTACTTC. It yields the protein CSATRRGRGNAYEQYF.

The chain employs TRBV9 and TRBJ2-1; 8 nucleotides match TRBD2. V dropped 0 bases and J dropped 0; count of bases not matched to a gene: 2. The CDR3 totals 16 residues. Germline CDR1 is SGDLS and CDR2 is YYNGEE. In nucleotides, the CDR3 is TGTGCCAGCAGCGTAGCCGGGACTAGCTCCTACAATGAGCAGTTCTTC. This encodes CASSVAGTSSYNEQFF.

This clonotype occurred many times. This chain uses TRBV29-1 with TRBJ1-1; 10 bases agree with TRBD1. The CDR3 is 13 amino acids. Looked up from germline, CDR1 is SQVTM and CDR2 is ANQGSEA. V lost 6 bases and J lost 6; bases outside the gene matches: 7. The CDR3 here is CSVGGQGGAEAFF. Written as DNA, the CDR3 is TGCAGCGTCGGCGGACAGGGGGGGGCTGAAGCTTTCTTT.

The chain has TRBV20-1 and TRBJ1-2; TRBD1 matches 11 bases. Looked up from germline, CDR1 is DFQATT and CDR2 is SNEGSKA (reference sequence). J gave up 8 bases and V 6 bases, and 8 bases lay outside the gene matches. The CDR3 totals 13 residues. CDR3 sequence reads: CSAWTGGLLGYTF. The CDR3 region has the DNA TGCAGTGCGTGGACAGGGGGCCTCCTAGGCTACACCTTC.

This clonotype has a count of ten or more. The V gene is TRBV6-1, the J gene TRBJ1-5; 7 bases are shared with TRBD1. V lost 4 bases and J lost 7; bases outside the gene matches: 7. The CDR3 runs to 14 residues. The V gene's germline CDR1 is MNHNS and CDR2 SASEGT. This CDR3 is CASSATGVRQPQHF. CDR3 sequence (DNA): TGTGCCAGCAGTGCCACAGGGGTAAGACAGCCCCAGCATTTT.

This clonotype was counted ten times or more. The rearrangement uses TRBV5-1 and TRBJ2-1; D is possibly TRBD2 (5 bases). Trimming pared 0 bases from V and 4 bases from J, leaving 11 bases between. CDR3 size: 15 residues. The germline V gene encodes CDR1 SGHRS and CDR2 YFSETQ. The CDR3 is CASSLGGLKYNEQFF. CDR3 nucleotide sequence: TGCGCCAGCAGCTTGGGTGGACTTAAGTACAATGAGCAGTTCTTC.

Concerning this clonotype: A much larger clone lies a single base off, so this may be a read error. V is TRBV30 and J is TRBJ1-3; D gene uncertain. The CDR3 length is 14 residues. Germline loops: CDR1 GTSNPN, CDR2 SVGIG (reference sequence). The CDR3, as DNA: TGTGCCTGGAGTGCAGGAATCTCTGGAAGCACCATATATTTT. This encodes CAWSAGISGSTIYF.

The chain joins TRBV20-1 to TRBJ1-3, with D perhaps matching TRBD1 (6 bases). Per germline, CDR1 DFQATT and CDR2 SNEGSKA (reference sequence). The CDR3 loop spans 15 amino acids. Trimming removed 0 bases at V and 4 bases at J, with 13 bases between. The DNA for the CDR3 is TGCAGTGCTAGAGATCGCAGGGGCTCGGGAAACACCATATATTTT. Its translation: CSARDRRGSGNTIYF.

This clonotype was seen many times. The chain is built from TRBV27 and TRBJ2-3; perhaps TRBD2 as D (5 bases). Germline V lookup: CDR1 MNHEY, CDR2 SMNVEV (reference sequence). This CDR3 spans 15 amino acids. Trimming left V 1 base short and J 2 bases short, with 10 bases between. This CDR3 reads CASSLCTRVTDTQYF. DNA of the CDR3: TGTGCCAGCAGTTTATGTACTAGAGTCACAGATACGCAGTATTTT.

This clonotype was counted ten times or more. DNA for the CDR3: TGTGCCAGCAGCCCCACTAGCGGTCTCACAGAGACCCAGTACTTC. This encodes CASSPTSGLTETQYF. The chain employs TRBV3-1 and TRBJ2-5, with 8 bases identical to TRBD2. The germline gives CDR1 LGHDT, CDR2 YNNKEL (reference sequence). Trimming cost V 4 bases and J 4 bases; bases outside gene matches: 8. The CDR3 runs to 15 residues.